This T cell receptor beta chain was recorded in a study of shared clonotypes between healthy human individuals. Findings and caveats of the study: The small donor group covered limited genetic and exposure diversity.

Of note for this clone: The antigen is unknown. The sample has other DNA sequences that encode this CDR3 too.

The CDR3 consists of 13 residues. Trimming removed 3 bases at V and 1 base at J, with 6 bases between. Germline V CDR1 and CDR2: MRHNA, SNTAGT. Input per replicate PCR of unsorted PBMC was around 300 ng DNA, corresponding to roughly 30,000 T cell genomes. Profiling relied on immunoSEQ multiplex PCR, and the TCRdb table lists in-frame clones only, not all of them. The sample lists 450,000 to 500,000 clones; approximately 84% were seen once. The sequenced sample was PBMCs. The clonotype originates from a woman aged 40 to 55 in good health. Some clones in this sample may be carry-over from other donors' samples. The chain carries TRBV6-4 and TRBJ1-1, with D unclear. This CDR3 is CASSEGRNTEAFF. CDR3 in DNA: TGTGCCAGCAGTGAGGGTAGGAACACTGAAGCTTTCTTT.